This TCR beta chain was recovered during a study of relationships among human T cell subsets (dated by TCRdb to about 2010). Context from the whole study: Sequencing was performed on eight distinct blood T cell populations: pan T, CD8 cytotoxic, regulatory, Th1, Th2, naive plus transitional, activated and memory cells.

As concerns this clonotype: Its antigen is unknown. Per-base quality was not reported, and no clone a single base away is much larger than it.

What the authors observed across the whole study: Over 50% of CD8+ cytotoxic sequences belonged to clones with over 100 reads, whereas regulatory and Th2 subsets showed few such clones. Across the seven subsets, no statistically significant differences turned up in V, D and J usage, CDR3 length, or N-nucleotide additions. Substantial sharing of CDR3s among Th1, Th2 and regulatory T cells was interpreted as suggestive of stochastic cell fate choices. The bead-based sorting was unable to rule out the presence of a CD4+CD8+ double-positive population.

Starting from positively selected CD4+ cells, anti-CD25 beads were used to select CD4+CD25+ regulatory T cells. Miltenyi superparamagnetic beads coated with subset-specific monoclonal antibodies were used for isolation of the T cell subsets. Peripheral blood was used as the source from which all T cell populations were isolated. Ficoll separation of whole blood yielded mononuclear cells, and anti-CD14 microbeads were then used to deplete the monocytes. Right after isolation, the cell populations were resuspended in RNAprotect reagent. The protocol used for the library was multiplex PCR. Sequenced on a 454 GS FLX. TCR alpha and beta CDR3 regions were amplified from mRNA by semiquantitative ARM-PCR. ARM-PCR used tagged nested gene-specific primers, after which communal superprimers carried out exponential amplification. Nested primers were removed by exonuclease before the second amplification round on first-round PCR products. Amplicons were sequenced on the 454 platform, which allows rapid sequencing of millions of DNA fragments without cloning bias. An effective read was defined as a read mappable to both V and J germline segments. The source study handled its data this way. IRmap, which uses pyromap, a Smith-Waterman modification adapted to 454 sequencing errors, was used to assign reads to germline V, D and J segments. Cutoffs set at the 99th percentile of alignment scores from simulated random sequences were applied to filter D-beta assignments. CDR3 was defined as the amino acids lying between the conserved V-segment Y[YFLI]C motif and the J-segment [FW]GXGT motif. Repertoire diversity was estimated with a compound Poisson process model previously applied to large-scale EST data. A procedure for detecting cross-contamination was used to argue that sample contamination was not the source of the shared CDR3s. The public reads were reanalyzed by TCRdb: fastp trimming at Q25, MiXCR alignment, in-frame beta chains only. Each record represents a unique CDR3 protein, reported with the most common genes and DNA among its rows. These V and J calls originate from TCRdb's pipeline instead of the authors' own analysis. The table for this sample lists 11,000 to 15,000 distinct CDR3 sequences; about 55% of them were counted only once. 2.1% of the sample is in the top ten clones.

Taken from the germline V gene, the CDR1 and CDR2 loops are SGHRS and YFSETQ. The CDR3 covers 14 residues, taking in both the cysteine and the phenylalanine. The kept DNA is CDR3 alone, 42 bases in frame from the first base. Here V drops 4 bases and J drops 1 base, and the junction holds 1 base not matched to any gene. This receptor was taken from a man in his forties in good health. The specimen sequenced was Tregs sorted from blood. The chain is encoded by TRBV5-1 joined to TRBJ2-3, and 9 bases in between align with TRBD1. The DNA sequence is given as TGCGCCAGCAGCCGGGACAGGGGCACAGATACGCAGTATTTT. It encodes CASSRDRGTDTQYF. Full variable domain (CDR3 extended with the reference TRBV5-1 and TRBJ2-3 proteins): KAGVTQTPRYLIKTRGQQVTLSCSPISGHRSVSWYQQTPGQGLQFLFEYFSETQRNKGNFPGRFSGRQFSNSRSEMNVSTLELGDSALYLCASSRDRGTDTQYFGPGTRLTVL.